Below are 30 T cell receptor beta chains sequenced from a single sample in a study of blood T cell repertoires in COVID-19. Generated by immunoSEQ multiplex PCR, the TCRdb table keeps only in-frame clones and is missing some. The sample lists 150,000 or so clones, around nine tenths occurring once. The sample consisted of peripheral blood. These receptors were taken from a human donor in a cohort sampled during active COVID-19.

This chain links TRBV28 with TRBJ1-1, with D maybe TRBD1 (6 bases). Germline assignment: CDR1 MDHEN and CDR2 SYDVKM. Trimming shortened V by 3 bases and J by 4 bases, and 24 bases separated the two germline ends. The CDR3 is 18 amino acids. CDR3 nucleotide sequence: TGTGCCAGCAGTTTGACATCCCGATTACAGGGAAGGGGCACTGAAGCTTTCTTT. It is translated as CASSLTSRLQGRGTEAFF.

The rearrangement uses TRBV6-6 and TRBJ1-5; 10 positions match TRBD1. Per the germline V gene, CDR1 is MNHNY and CDR2 is SVGAGI (reference sequence). The trim removed 5 bases at V and 6 bases at J, leaving 13 bases unmatched. The CDR3 consists of 17 residues. CDR3 DNA: TGTGCCAGCAGTCCCATAAAGCGGACAGGGGGAATTCAGCCCCAGCATTTT. The encoded protein is CASSPIKRTGGIQPQHF.

The chain has TRBV9 and TRBJ2-7, with D perhaps matching TRBD2 (6 bases). The CDR3 totals 16 residues. Germline lookup yields CDR1 SGDLS and CDR2 YYNGEE. Trimming took off 0 bases at V and 0 bases at J, with 13 bases between the two ends. CDR3 in amino acids: CASSVGGGASSYEQYF. The CDR3 region has the DNA TGTGCCAGCAGCGTAGGCGGCGGGGCGAGCTCCTACGAGCAGTACTTC.

The V gene is TRBV3-1 (or the pseudogene TRBV3-2), the J gene TRBJ1-1; D not resolved. This CDR3 is built from 14 residues. Trimming stripped 1 base from V and 1 base from J, with 7 bases between. Germline assignment: CDR1 LGHDT and CDR2 YNNKEL (reference sequence). The CDR3 coding sequence is TGTGCCAGCAGCCAAGCGATAGAGAACACTGAAGCTTTCTTT. It translates to CASSQAIENTEAFF.

The chain combines TRBV7-8 with TRBJ2-3; TRBD2 aligns across 10 bases. The CDR3 covers 17 residues. From germline, CDR1 is SGHVS and CDR2 FQNEAQ. With V trimmed by 5 bases and J by 0 bases, 8 bases remained unmatched. In DNA form, the CDR3 reads TGTGCCAGCAGCATTCCCCTAGCGGGGGCCAGCACAGATACGCAGTATTTT. Amino acids: CASSIPLAGASTDTQYF.

This clone was recorded a few times. The chain has TRBV19 and TRBJ1-5; possible D gene TRBD1, 6 bases. Germline CDR1 is LNHDA and CDR2 is SQIVND (reference sequence). The CDR3 covers 15 residues. V lost 6 bases and J 4 bases, leaving 16 bases between the germline ends. CDR3: CASRTQGGGNQPQHF. CDR3 sequence (DNA): TGTGCCAGTAGGACACAGGGTGGGGGAAATCAGCCCCAGCATTTT.

This sequence joins TRBV13 and TRBJ1-6, with a tentative D call TRBD1 (6 bases). This CDR3 spans 17 amino acids. Germline-derived CDR1 and CDR2 are PRHDT and FYEKMQ (reference sequence). The germline V and J ends were trimmed by 0 bases and 0 bases, with 9 bases remaining between them. The CDR3 coding sequence is TGTGCCAGCAGCTTAGGGACAGGAGCCTCCTATAATTCACCCCTCCACTTT. This translates into CASSLGTGASYNSPLHF.

The V call is TRBV20-1, the J call TRBJ2-5, with 10 bases matching TRBD2. V was clipped by 3 bases and J by 1 base; unmatched bases: 2. This CDR3 spans 14 amino acids. Germline V lookup: CDR1 DFQATT, CDR2 SNEGSKA (reference sequence). CDR3 in DNA: TGCAGTGCTAGTAGCGGGGGGTTCCAAGAGACCCAGTACTTC. Amino acid sequence: CSASSGGFQETQYF.

The sample holds a few counts of this clone. The sample carries other DNA sequences with the same CDR3. This chain uses TRBV4-3 with TRBJ2-3; D is uncertain. V lost 1 base to trimming and J lost 1 base, with 15 bases between them. Looked up from germline, CDR1 is LGHNA and CDR2 is YSLEER. This CDR3 comprises 17 residues. The CDR3 region is CASSQGIARGGTDTQYF. CDR3 sequence (DNA): TGCGCCAGCAGCCAAGGTATAGCCAGAGGAGGCACAGATACGCAGTATTTT.

The chain couples TRBV4-3 to TRBJ2-1; 7 bases are shared with TRBD2. The germline gives CDR1 LGHNA, CDR2 YSLEER. V dropped 0 bases and J dropped 7; count of bases not matched to a gene: 12. This CDR3 spans 17 amino acids. CDR3 sequence reads: CASSQDMIPGRGNEQFF. The CDR3 coding sequence is TGCGCCAGCAGCCAAGATATGATCCCAGGGAGGGGAAATGAGCAGTTCTTC.

The chain recombines TRBV27 with TRBJ2-1; no clear D. V gave up 2 bases and J gave up 6 bases, with 14 bases separating them. The CDR3 runs 15 residues. Germline assignment: CDR1 MNHEY and CDR2 SMNVEV (reference sequence). Here the CDR3 reads CASSLSQALGNEQFF. The CDR3 bases are TGTGCCAGCAGTTTAAGTCAGGCATTAGGCAATGAGCAGTTCTTC.

This CDR3 reads CAWRGGGAGNTIYF. The CDR3 bases are TGTGCCTGGAGGGGAGGGGGGGCTGGAAACACCATATATTTT. The gene calls are TRBV30 and TRBJ1-3, with a tentative D call TRBD1 (6 bases). V was shortened by 3 bases and J by 2 bases, with 11 bases between the two germline ends. This CDR3 is 14 amino acids long. Germline V gene lookup returns CDR1 GTSNPN and CDR2 SVGIG (reference sequence).

The chain is built from TRBV6-2 or TRBV6-3 and TRBJ1-2; D unresolved. Germline loops: CDR1 MNHEY, CDR2 SVGEGT. V lost 6 bases and J 8 bases, leaving 16 bases between the germline ends. This CDR3 region has 13 residues. The CDR3 nucleotides are TGTGCCAGCAGCACCGGACCGACGGGAGGCTACACCTTC. Its protein product is CASSTGPTGGYTF.

This clone was seen just once. This sequence joins TRBV18 and TRBJ1-2; 8 positions agree with TRBD1. CDR3 length equals 16 residues. Germline V gene data show CDR1 as KGHSH and CDR2 as LQKENI. The J segment lost 5 bases and the V segment lost 3 bases, leaving 11 bases of the junction unmatched. CDR3 protein: CASSPTEGRGPYGYTF. The CDR3 region has the DNA TGTGCCAGCTCACCCACCGAGGGCAGGGGGCCTTATGGCTACACCTTC.

V gene TRBV4-3 combines with J gene TRBJ1-2, with D tentatively TRBD1 (5 bases). CDR1 LGHNA and CDR2 YSLEER come from the germline V gene. Trimming left V 0 bases short and J 8 bases short, with 13 bases between. This CDR3 is 14 amino acids long. Here the CDR3 DNA reads TGCGCCAGCAGCCAAGATGGCAGGGCGCGAGGCTACACCTTC. Residues: CASSQDGRARGYTF.

The chain uses TRBV6-2 or TRBV6-3 and TRBJ1-4; the D gene is possibly TRBD1 (6 bases). CDR3 size: 14 residues. Between the trimmed V and J ends, which lost 5 bases and 7 bases, there was a span of 14 bases. Germline V gene data show CDR1 as MNHEY and CDR2 as SVGEGT. CDR3 bases: TGTGCCAGCAGTCGGGACACGCGCGTTGAAAAACTGTTTTTT. Residues: CASSRDTRVEKLFF.

This clone came up a few times. The rearrangement links TRBV7-9 to TRBJ2-7, with TRBD1 matching over 10 bases. V lost 4 bases, J lost 2 bases, and 5 bases stayed unmatched. The CDR3 contains 15 residues. Per germline, CDR1 SEHNR and CDR2 FQNEAQ (reference sequence). The CDR3 bases are TGTGCCAGCAGCTCCCCCGGACAGGGGGCCTACGAGCAGTACTTC. Its translation: CASSSPGQGAYEQYF.

A single count supports this clone. This chain connects TRBV28 to TRBJ2-7; D not resolved. The germline V gene encodes CDR1 MDHEN and CDR2 SYDVKM. Trimming took off 3 bases at V and 9 bases at J, with 15 bases between the two ends. CDR3 size: 13 residues. The CDR3 region has the DNA TGTGCCAGCAGTTTCCCATCCACAGAGACGCAGTACTTC. Its protein is CASSFPSTETQYF.

The CDR3 spells CASSFILAGVNEQFF. CDR3 coding DNA: TGTGCCAGCAGTTTTATACTAGCGGGAGTCAATGAGCAGTTCTTC. The genes are TRBV28 and TRBJ2-1, with TRBD2 matching 11 bases. V was pared by 3 bases and J by 6 bases, with 4 bases of the junction left unmatched. This CDR3 has 15 amino acids. CDR1 is MDHEN and CDR2 is SYDVKM in the germline V gene.

The rearrangement uses TRBV11-3 and TRBJ2-3, with TRBD1 identical over 10 bases. Germline loops: CDR1 SGHNT, CDR2 YENEEA. The V and J ends lost 5 bases and 3 bases, in that order; junction bases with no gene match: 5. The CDR3 spans 15 residues. CDR3 amino acids: CASSRGTGDTDTQYF. The DNA of the CDR3 is TGTGCCAGCAGCCGCGGGACAGGGGATACAGATACGCAGTATTTT.

Note on this clone: The junction does not match germline at one end; this may be a read error. In DNA form, the CDR3 reads TGTGCCAGCAGCCAAGGACAGAACCCTGAAGCTTTCTTT. Residues: CASSQGQNPEAFF. The chain couples TRBV12-3 or TRBV12-4 to TRBJ1-1, with D maybe TRBD1 (6 bases). CDR3 size: 13 residues.

This clone was observed a few times. The chain recombines TRBV27 with TRBJ2-1, with D possibly being TRBD2 (6 bases). Germline V CDR1 and CDR2: MNHEY, SMNVEV (reference sequence). Trimming stripped 6 bases from V and 5 bases from J, with 14 bases between. CDR3 length equals 14 residues. The CDR3 spells CASSTGLDNNEQFF. The CDR3 nucleotides read TGTGCCAGCAGCACGGGACTCGATAACAATGAGCAGTTCTTC.

The chain joins TRBV19 to TRBJ1-3, with D perhaps matching TRBD1 (6 bases). Germline CDR1 reads LNHDA; CDR2 reads SQIVND (reference sequence). The length of the CDR3 is 15 residues. Trimming cost V 5 bases and J 0 bases, with 11 bases left between them. Here the CDR3 reads CASSGQRFSGNTIYF. Here the CDR3 DNA reads TGTGCCAGTAGTGGACAGAGATTCTCTGGAAACACCATATATTTT.

As for this clone: This CDR3 is also generated by other DNA sequences in the sample. This chain uses TRBV2 with TRBJ1-1; TRBD1 matches at 7 bases. Germline CDR1 and CDR2: SNHLY and FYNNEI. V trimming: 4 bases; J trimming: 0 bases; junction bases outside the gene matches: 2. The CDR3 is 14 residues long. The CDR3: CASSVDRVNTEAFF. CDR3 DNA sequence: TGTGCCAGCAGTGTTGACAGGGTGAACACTGAAGCTTTCTTT.

This chain joins TRBV18 and TRBJ1-4; 10 nucleotides agree with TRBD1. CDR1 and CDR2 (germline): KGHSH, LQKENI. V lost 6 bases to trimming and J lost 5 bases; unmatched junction nucleotides: 0. The CDR3 loop spans 13 amino acids. CDR3 nucleotide sequence: TGTGCCAGCTCGGGACAGGGGAATGAAAAACTGTTTTTT. Its translation: CASSGQGNEKLFF.

The chain is built from TRBV7-9 and TRBJ1-5; 7 bases fit TRBD1. Germline-derived CDR1 and CDR2 are SEHNR and FQNEAQ (reference sequence). This CDR3 comprises 16 residues. J gave up 0 bases and V 5 bases, and 7 bases lay outside the gene matches. CDR3 region: CASSTGTAYSNQPQHF. Here the CDR3 DNA reads TGTGCCAGCAGCACCGGGACAGCTTATAGCAATCAGCCCCAGCATTTT.

Many counts were recorded for this clone. The V call is TRBV6-5, the J call TRBJ2-7, with 8 bases fitting TRBD2. The length of the CDR3 is 15 residues. The V gene end was trimmed by 6 bases and the J gene end by 2 bases; junction bases not matched to a gene: 9. The germline gives CDR1 MNHEY, CDR2 SVGAGI. The CDR3 nucleotides read TGTGCCAGCAGCTCTCCAGCGGGAGAGACCTACGAGCAGTACTTC. Residues: CASSSPAGETYEQYF.

This clone was seen a few times. The germline gene is not matched at one end of the junction; a read error may be the cause. This chain connects TRBV2 to TRBJ2-7; 9 nucleotides match TRBD1. CDR3 length: 12 amino acids. CDR1 SNHLY and CDR2 FYNNEI come from the germline V gene. CDR3 DNA sequence: TGTGCCAGCTCCTGGACAGGGGATAAGTGGGACTTC. This sequence encodes CASSWTGDKWDF.

The count of this clone is one. The chain uses TRBV28 and TRBJ1-4, with a possible D match to TRBD1 (6 bases). Germline V gene data show CDR1 as MDHEN and CDR2 as SYDVKM. Trimming shortened V by 3 bases and J by 3 bases, and 14 bases separated the two germline ends. The CDR3 loop spans 16 amino acids. CDR3 in amino acids: CASSLRGGAANEKLFF. The CDR3 bases are TGTGCCAGCAGTTTGAGGGGGGGGGCAGCTAATGAAAAACTGTTTTTT.

V usage is TRBV7-9 and J usage is TRBJ2-1, with 11 nucleotides matching TRBD2. V was clipped by 5 bases and J by 0 bases; unmatched bases: 9. Germline assignment: CDR1 SEHNR and CDR2 FQNEAQ (reference sequence). There are 18 residues in the CDR3. CDR3 protein: CASSPVRLAGGSYNEQFF. The CDR3 nucleotides read TGTGCCAGCAGCCCTGTTCGGCTAGCGGGGGGCTCCTACAATGAGCAGTTCTTC.